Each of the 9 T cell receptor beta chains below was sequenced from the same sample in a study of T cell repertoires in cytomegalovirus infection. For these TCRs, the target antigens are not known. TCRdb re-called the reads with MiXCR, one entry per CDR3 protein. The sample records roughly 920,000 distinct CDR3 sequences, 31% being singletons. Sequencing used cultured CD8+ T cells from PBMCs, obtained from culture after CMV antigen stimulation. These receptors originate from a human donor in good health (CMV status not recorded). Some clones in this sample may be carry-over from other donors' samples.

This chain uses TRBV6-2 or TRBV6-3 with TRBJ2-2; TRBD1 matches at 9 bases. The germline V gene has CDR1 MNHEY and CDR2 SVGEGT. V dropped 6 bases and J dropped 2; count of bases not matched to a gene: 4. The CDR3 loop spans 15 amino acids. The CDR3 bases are TGTGCCAGCAGAAACAGGGGGCCCAACACCGGGGAGCTGTTTTTT. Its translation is CASRNRGPNTGELFF.

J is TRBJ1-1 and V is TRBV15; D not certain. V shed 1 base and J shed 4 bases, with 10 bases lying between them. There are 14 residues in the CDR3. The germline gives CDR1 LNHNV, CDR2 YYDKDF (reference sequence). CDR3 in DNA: TGTGCCACCAGCAGAGTGAAGTGGGTCACTGAAGCTTTCTTT. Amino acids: CATSRVKWVTEAFF.

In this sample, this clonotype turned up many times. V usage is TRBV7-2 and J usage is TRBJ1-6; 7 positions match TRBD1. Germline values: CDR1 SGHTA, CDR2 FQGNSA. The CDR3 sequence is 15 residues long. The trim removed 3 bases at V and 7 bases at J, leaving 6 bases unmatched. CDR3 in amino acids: CASSLEGATNSPLHF. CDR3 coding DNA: TGTGCCAGCAGCTTGGAGGGGGCCACCAATTCACCCCTCCACTTT.

CDR3 residues: CASSPTILDSLNEKLFF. CDR3 in DNA: TGTGCCAGCAGCCCTACAATCCTCGACAGCCTTAATGAAAAACTGTTTTTT. The J gene is TRBJ1-4, the V gene TRBV7-9, with D possibly TRBD1 on 5 matching bases. Germline assignment: CDR1 SEHNR and CDR2 FQNEAQ (reference sequence). There are 17 residues in the CDR3. The V end lost 5 bases, the J end lost 4 bases, and 20 bases lay between the germline ends.

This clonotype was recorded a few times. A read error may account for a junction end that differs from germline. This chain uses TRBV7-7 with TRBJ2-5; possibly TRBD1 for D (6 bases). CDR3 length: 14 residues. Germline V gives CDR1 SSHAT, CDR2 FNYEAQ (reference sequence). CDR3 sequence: CASSSDTGTETQYF. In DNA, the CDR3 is TGTGCTAGCAGCTCGGACACAGGGACGGAGACCCAGTACTTC.

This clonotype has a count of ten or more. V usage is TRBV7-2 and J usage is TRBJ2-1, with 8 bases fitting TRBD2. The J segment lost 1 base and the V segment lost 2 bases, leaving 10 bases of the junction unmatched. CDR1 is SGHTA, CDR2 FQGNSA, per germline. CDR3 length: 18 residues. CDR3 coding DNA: TGTGCCAGCAGCTTAATCGCGGGGGGACCCTCTTCCTACAATGAGCAGTTCTTC. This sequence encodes CASSLIAGGPSSYNEQFF.

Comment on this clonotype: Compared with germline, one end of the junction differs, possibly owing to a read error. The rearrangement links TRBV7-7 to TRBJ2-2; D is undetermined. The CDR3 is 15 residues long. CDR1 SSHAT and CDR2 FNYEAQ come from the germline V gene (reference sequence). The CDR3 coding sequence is TGTGCTAGCAGCTTAGAGATAGGAAGCTCCGGGGAGCTGTTTTTT. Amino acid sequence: CASSLEIGSSGELFF.

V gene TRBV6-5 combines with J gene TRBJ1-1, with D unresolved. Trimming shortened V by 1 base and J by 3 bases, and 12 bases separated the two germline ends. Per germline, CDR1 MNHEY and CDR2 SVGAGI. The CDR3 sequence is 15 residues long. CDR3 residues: CASSYFALRHTEAFF. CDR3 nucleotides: TGTGCCAGCAGTTACTTTGCACTGAGGCACACTGAAGCTTTCTTT.

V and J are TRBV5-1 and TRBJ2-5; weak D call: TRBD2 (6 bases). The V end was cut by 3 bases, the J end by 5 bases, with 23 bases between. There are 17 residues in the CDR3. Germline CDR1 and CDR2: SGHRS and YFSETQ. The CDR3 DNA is TGCGCCAGCAGCTGGGGAGTAGTGTGGAGGGGATCGGAGACCCAGTACTTC. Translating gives CASSWGVVWRGSETQYF. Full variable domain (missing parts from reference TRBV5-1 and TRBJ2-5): KAGVTQTPRYLIKTRGQQVTLSCSPISGHRSVSWYQQTPGQGLQFLFEYFSETQRNKGNFPGRFSGRQFSNSRSEMNVSTLELGDSALYLCASSWGVVWRGSETQYFGPGTRLLVL.